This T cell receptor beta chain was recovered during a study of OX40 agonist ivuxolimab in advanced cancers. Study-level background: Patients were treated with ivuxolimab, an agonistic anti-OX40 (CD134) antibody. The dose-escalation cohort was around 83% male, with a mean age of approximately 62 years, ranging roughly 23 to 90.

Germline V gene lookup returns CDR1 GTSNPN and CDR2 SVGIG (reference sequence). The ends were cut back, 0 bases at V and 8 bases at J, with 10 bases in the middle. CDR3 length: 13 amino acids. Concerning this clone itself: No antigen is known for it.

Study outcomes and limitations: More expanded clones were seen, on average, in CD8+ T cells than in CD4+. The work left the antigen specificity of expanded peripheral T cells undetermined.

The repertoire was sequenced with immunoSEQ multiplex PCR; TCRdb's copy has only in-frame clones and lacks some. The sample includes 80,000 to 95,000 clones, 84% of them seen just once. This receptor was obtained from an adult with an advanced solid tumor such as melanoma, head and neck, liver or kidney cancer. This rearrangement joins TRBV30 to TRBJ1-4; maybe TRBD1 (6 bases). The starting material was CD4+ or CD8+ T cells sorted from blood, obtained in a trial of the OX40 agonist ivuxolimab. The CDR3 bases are TGTGCCTGGAGTGTACAGGGTGACGAAAAACTGTTTTTT. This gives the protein CAWSVQGDEKLFF. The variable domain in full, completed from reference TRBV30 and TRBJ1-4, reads SQTIHQWPATLVQPVGSPLSLECTVEGTSNPNLYWYRQAAGRGLQLLFYSVGIGQISSEVPQNLSASRPQDRQFILSSKKLLLSDSGFYLCAWSVQGDEKLFFGSGTQLSVL.